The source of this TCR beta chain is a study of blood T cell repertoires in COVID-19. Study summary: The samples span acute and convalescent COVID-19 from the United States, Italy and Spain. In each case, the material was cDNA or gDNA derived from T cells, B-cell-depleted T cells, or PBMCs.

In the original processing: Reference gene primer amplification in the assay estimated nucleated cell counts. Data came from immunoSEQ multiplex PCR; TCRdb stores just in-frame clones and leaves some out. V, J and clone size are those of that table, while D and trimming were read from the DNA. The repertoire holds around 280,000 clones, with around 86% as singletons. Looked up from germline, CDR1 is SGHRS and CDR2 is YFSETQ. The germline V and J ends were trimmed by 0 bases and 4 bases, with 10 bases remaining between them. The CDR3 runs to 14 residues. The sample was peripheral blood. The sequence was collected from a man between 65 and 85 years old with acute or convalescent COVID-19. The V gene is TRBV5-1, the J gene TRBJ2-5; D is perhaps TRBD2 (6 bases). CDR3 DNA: TGCGCCAGCAGCTTGGCTAGCGAATCAGAGACCCAGTACTTC. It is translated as CASSLASESETQYF.